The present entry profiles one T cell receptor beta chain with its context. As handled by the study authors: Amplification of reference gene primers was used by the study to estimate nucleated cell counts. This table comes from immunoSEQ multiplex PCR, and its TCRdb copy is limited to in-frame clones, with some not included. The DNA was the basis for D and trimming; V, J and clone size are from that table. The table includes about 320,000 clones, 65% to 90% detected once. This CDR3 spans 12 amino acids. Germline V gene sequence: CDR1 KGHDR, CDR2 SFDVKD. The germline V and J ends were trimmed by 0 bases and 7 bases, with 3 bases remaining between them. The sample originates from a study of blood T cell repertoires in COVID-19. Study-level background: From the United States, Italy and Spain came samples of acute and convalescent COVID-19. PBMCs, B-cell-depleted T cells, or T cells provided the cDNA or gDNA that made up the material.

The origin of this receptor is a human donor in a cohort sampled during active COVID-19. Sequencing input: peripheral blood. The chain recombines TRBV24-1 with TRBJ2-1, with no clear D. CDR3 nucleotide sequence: TGTGCCACCAGTGATTTGCGGAATGAGCAGTTCTTC. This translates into CATSDLRNEQFF.